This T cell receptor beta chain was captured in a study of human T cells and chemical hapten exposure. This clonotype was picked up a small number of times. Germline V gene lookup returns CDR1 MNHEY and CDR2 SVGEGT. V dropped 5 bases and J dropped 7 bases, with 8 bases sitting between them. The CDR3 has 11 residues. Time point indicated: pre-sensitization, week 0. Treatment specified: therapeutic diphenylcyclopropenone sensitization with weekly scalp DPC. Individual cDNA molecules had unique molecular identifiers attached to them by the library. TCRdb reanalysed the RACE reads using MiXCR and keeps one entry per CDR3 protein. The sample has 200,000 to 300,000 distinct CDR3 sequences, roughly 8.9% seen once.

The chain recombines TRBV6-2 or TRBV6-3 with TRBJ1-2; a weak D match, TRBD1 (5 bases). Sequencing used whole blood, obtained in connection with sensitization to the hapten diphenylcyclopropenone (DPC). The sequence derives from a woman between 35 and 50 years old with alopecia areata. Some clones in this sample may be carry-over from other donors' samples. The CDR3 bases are TGTGCCAGCAGTGGGACGCCTGGCTACACCTTC. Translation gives CASSGTPGYTF.